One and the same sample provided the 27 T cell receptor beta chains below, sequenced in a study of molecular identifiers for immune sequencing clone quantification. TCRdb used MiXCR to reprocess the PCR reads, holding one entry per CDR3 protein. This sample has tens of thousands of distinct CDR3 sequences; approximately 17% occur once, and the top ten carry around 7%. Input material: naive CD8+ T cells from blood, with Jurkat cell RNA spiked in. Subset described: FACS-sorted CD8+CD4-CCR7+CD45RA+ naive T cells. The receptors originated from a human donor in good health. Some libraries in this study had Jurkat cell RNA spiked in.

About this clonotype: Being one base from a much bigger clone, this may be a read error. The CDR3 DNA reads TGTGCCAGCGGGATCATGAACATTGAAGCTTTCTTT. Protein product: CASGIMNIEAFF. The chain has TRBV27 and TRBJ1-1; D unclear. The CDR3 is 12 residues long. Germline lookup yields CDR1 MNHEY and CDR2 SMNVEV (reference sequence).

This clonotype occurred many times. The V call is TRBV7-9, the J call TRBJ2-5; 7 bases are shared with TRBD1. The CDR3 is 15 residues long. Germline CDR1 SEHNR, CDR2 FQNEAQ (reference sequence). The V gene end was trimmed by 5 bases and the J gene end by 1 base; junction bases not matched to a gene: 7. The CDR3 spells CASSIPTGVQETQYF. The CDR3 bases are TGTGCCAGCAGCATACCCACAGGGGTCCAAGAGACCCAGTACTTC.

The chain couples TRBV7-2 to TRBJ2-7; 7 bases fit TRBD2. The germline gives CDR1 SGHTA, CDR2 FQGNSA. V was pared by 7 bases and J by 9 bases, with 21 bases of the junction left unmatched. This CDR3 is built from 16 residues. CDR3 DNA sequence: TGTGCCAGCACCCCATACGGGTCACTAGCGCGGGGAGGGCAGTACTTC. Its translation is CASTPYGSLARGGQYF.

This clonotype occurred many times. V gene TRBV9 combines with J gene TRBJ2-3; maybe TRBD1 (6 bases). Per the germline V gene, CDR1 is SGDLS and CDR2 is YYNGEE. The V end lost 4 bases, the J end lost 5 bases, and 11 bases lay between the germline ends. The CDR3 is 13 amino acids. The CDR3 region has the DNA TGTGCCAGCAGCTCAAAGGGGGAAGATACGCAGTATTTT. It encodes CASSSKGEDTQYF.

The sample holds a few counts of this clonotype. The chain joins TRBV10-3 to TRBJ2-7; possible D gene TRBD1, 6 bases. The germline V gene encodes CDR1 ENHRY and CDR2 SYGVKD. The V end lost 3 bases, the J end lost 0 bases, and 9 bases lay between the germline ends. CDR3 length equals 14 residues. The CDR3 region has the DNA TGTGCCATCAGTGAAGGGGGTCACTCCTACGAGCAGTACTTC. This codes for CAISEGGHSYEQYF.

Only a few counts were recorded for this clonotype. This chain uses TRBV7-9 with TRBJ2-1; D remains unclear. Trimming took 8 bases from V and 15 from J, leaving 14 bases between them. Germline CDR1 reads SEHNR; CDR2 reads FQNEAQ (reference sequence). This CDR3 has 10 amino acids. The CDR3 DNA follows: TGTGCCAGCCTAGGGTTGGTCCCGTTCTTC. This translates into CASLGLVPFF.

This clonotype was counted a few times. CDR3 loop: CASSFPYLGDSHGETQYF. The CDR3 DNA reads as TGTGCCAGCAGTTTTCCGTACCTTGGAGACAGCCATGGGGAGACCCAGTACTTC. The chain joins TRBV28 to TRBJ2-5, with D perhaps matching TRBD1 (5 bases). The CDR3 totals 18 residues. Trimming left V 3 bases short and J 5 bases short, with 25 bases between. CDR1 is MDHEN, CDR2 SYDVKM, per germline.

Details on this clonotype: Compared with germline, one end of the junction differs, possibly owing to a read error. DNA for the CDR3: TGCGGTGCTAGATGGGGGTCCTACGAGCAGTACTTC. Translation gives CGARWGSYEQYF. The chain couples TRBV20-1 to TRBJ2-7; the D gene could be TRBD1 or TRBD2 (5 bases each). Germline values: CDR1 DFQATT, CDR2 SNEGSKA (reference sequence). There are 12 residues in the CDR3.

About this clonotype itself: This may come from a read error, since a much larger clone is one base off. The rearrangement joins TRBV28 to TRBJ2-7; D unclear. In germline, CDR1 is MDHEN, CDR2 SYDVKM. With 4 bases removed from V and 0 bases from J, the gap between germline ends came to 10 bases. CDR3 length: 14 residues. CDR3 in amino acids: CASSSTYNSYEQYF. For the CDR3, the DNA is TGTGCCAGCAGTTCCACGTACAACTCCTACGAGCAGTACTTC.

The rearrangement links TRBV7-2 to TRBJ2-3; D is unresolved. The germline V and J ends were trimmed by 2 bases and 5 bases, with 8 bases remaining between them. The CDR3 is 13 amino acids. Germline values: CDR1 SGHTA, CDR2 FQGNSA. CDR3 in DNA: TGTGCCAGCAGCTTAAATAGGGAAGATACGCAGTATTTT. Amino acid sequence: CASSLNREDTQYF.

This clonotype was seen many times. The chain's CDR3 is CSVVAYNEQFF. For the CDR3, the DNA is TGCAGCGTTGTTGCGTACAATGAGCAGTTCTTC. The chain is built from TRBV29-1 and TRBJ2-1; D remains unclear. Germline V lookup: CDR1 SQVTM, CDR2 ANQGSEA. The CDR3 covers 11 residues. The V gene lost 4 bases and the J gene lost 4 bases, with 5 bases spanning the gap.

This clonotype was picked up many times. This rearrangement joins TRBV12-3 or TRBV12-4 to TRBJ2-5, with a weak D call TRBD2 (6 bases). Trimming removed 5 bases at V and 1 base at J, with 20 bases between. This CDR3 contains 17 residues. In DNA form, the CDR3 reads TGTGCCAGCAGTACTCCTTCCCCCCTGGGGGGCCAAGAGACCCAGTACTTC. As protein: CASSTPSPLGGQETQYF.

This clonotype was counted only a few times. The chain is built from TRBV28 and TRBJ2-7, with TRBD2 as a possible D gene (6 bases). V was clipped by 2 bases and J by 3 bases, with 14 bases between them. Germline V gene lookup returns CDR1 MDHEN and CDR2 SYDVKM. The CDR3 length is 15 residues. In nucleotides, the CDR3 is TGTGCCAGCAGTTTAGGAGGCGGGATGGGCTACGAGCAGTACTTC. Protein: CASSLGGGMGYEQYF.

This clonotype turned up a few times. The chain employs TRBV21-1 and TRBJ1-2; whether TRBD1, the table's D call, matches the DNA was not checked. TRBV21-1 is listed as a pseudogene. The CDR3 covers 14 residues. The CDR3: CASNPGTGDYGYTF. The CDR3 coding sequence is TGTGCCAGCAACCCTGGGACGGGGGACTATGGCTACACCTTC.

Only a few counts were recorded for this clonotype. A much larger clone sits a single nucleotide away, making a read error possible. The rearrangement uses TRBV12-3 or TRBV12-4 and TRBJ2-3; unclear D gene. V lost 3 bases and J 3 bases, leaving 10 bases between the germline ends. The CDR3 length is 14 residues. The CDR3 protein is CASSLGKPTDTQYF. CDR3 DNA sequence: TGTGCCAGCAGTTTGGGCAAGCCGACAGATACGCAGTATTTT.

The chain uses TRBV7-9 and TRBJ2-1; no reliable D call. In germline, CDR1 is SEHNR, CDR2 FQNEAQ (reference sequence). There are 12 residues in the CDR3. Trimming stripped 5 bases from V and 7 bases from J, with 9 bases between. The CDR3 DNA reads TGTGCCAGCAGCCCCGCGGTGAATGAGCAGTTCTTC. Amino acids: CASSPAVNEQFF.

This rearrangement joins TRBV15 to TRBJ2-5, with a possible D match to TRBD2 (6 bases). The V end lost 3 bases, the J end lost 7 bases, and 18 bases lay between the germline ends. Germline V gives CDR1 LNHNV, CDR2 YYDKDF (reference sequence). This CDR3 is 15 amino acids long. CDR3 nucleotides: TGTGCCACCAGCAGGTATGCAGGGACTTTCGGGACCCAGTACTTC. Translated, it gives CATSRYAGTFGTQYF.

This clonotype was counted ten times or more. CDR3 residues: CASSSTAGGQEQYF. The CDR3 DNA reads as TGTGCCAGCAGCTCAACAGCGGGAGGTCAGGAGCAGTACTTC. V usage is TRBV7-8 and J usage is TRBJ2-7; TRBD2 aligns across 9 bases. CDR1 SGHVS and CDR2 FQNEAQ come from the germline V gene. The CDR3 is 14 amino acids. Trimming took 4 bases from V and 7 from J; bases not matched to a gene: 8.

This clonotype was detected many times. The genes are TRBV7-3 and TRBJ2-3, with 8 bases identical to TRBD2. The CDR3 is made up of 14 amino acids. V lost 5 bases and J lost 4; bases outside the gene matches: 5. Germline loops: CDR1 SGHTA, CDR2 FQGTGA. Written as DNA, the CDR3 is TGTGCCAGCAGCCGTACGGGAGGGTCAGATACGCAGTATTTT. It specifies CASSRTGGSDTQYF.

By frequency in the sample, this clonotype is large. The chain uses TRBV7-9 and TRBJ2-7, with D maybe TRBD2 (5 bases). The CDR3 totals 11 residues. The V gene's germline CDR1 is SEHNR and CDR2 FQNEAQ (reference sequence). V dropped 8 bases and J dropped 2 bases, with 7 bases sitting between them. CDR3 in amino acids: CASRDAYEQYF. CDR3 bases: TGTGCCAGCCGGGATGCCTACGAGCAGTACTTC.

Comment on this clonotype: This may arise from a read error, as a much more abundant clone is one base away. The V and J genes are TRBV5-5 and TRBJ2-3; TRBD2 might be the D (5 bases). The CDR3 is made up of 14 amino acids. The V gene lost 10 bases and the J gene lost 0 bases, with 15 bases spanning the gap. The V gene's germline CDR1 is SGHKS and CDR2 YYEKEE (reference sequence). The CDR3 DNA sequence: TGTGCCGGCTCCGGAGGTTATAGCACAGATACGCAGTATTTT. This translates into CAGSGGYSTDTQYF.

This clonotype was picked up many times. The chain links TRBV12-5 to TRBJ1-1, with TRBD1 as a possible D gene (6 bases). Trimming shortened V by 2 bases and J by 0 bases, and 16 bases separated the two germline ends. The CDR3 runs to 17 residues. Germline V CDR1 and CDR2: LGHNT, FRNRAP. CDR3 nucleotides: TGTGCTAGTGGTTTGTCTCCAGGAGGGGGGATGAACACTGAAGCTTTCTTT. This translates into CASGLSPGGGMNTEAFF.

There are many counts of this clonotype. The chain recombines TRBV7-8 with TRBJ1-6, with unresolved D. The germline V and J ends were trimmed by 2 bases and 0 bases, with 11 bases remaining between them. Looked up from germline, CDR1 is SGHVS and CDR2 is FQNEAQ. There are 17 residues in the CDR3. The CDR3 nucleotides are TGTGCCAGCAGCTTAACTACAAGCTACTCCTATAATTCACCCCTCCACTTT. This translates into CASSLTTSYSYNSPLHF.

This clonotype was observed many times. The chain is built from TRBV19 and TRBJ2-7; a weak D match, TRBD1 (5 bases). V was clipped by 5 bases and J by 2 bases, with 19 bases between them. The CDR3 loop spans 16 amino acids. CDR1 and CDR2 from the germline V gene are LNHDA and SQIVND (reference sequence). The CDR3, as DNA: TGTGCCAGTAGTTCTGGTAGGGGCCTTCATCCCTACGAGCAGTACTTC. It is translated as CASSSGRGLHPYEQYF.

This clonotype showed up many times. As DNA, the CDR3 is TGTGCCAGCACCAATCCCTCCTACAATGAGCAGTTCTTC. Amino acids: CASTNPSYNEQFF. The J gene is TRBJ2-1, the V gene TRBV19, with D unresolved. Germline V gives CDR1 LNHDA, CDR2 SQIVND (reference sequence). The V end was cut by 9 bases, the J end by 0 bases, with 9 bases between. This CDR3 is built from 13 residues.

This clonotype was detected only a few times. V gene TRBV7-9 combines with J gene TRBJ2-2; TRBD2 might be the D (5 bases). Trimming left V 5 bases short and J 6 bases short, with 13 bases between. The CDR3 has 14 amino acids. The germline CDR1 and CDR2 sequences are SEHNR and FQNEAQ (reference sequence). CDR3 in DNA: TGTGCCAGCAGCACCACTAGTAACCCCGGGGAGCTGTTTTTT. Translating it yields CASSTTSNPGELFF.

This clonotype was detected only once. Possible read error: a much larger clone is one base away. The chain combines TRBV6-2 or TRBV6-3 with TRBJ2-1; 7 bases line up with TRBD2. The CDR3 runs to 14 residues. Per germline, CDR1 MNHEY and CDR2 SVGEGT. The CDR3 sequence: CASSLLASYNERFF. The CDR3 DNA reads TGTGCCAGCAGTTTACTAGCGTCCTACAATGAGCGGTTCTTC.